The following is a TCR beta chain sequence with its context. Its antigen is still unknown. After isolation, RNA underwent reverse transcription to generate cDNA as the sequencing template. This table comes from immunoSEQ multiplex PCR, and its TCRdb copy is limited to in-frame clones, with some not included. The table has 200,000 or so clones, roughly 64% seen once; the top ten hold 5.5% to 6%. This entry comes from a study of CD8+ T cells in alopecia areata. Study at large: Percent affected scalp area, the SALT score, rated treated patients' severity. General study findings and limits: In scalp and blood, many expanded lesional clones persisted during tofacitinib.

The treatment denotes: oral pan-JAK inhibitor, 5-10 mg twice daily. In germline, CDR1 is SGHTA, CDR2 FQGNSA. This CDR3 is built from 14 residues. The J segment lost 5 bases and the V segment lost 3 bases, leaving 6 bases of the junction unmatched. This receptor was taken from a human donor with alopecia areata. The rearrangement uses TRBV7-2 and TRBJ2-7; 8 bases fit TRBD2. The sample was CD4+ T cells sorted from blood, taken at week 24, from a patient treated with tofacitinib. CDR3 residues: CASSFERESHEQYF. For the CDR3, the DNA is TGTGCCAGCAGCTTCGAGCGGGAGTCCCACGAGCAGTACTTC.